What follows are 19 T cell receptor beta chains derived from one specimen sequenced in a study of control samples from healthy donors and cancer patients. The method was immunoSEQ multiplex PCR; TCRdb's version includes in-frame clones alone and lacks a portion of them. The sample consists of some 130,000 clones, more than 85% of them appearing once. Source material: PBMCs. These receptor sequences come from a man aged 50 or older with head and neck cancer.

This rearrangement joins TRBV4-3 to TRBJ2-5; either TRBD1 or TRBD2 may supply D (6 bases each). The CDR3 length is 17 residues. The V end was cut by 0 bases, the J end by 5 bases, with 19 bases between. Germline lookup yields CDR1 LGHNA and CDR2 YSLEER. CDR3 nucleotides: TGCGCCAGCAGCCAAGATCCCACAGGGACGGGGGTGGAGACCCAGTACTTC. Its translation is CASSQDPTGTGVETQYF.

The chain is built from TRBV7-9 and TRBJ2-7; 7 bases are shared with TRBD1. Unmatched junction bases numbered 1, after V lost 3 bases and J lost 5 bases. The germline CDR1 and CDR2 sequences are SEHNR and FQNEAQ (reference sequence). This CDR3 is 12 amino acids long. CDR3 sequence: CASSFDRDEQYF. The DNA of the CDR3 is TGTGCCAGCAGCTTCGACAGGGACGAGCAGTACTTC.

V and J are TRBV19 and TRBJ2-3, with TRBD1 identical over 7 bases. CDR3 length: 14 residues. Trimming removed 5 bases from V and 4 bases from J; junction bases left unmatched: 6. Germline V CDR1 and CDR2: LNHDA, SQIVND (reference sequence). The CDR3 DNA reads TGTGCCAGTAGTCCCCGACAGGGTTCAGATACGCAGTATTTT. Protein product: CASSPRQGSDTQYF. The complete variable domain, with remaining parts taken from reference TRBV19 and TRBJ2-3, reads DGGITQSPKYLFRKEGQNVTLSCEQNLNHDAMYWYRQDPGQGLRLIYYSQIVNDFQKGDIAEGYSVSREKKESFPLTVTSAQKNPTAFYLCASSPRQGSDTQYFGPGTRLTVL.

The chain recombines TRBV14 with TRBJ1-6, with D uncertain. V lost 3 bases and J 7 bases, leaving 7 bases between the germline ends. The germline gives CDR1 SGHDN, CDR2 FVKESK. The CDR3 sequence is 13 residues long. The DNA of the CDR3 is TGTGCCAGCAGCCATCTACAAAATTCACCCCTCCACTTT. Translation gives CASSHLQNSPLHF.

This chain uses TRBV7-9 with TRBJ2-1; TRBD2 matches at 13 bases. This CDR3 is 18 amino acids long. Germline-derived CDR1 and CDR2 are SEHNR and FQNEAQ (reference sequence). V shed 5 bases and J 7 bases; nucleotides not matched to a gene: 14. The CDR3 loop is CASSLPRRLAGGRNEQFF. CDR3 DNA sequence: TGTGCCAGCAGCCTCCCGCGTAGACTAGCGGGGGGTAGGAATGAGCAGTTCTTC.

This rearrangement joins TRBV6-5 to TRBJ2-1, with D possibly called TRBD1 or TRBD2 (5 bases each). The germline V gene encodes CDR1 MNHEY and CDR2 SVGAGI. The V and J ends lost 11 bases and 8 bases respectively, with 22 bases between them. This CDR3 is 14 amino acids long. The DNA of the CDR3 is TGTGCCGCCTCCCGAGGGGCAGGGAATGATGAGCAGTTCTTC. This sequence encodes CAASRGAGNDEQFF.

The chain has TRBV7-2 and TRBJ2-7, with D uncertain. The V and J ends lost 2 bases and 4 bases respectively, with 12 bases between them. The CDR3 spans 14 residues. The germline gives CDR1 SGHTA, CDR2 FQGNSA. The CDR3 nucleotides are TGTGCCAGCAGCTTAAACGCTAGATCGTACGAGCAGTACTTC. Translated: CASSLNARSYEQYF.

The V gene is TRBV27, the J gene TRBJ2-3; TRBD1 agrees at 8 bases. This CDR3 comprises 15 residues. Germline V CDR1 and CDR2: MNHEY, SMNVEV (reference sequence). V was pared by 5 bases and J by 4 bases, with 8 bases of the junction left unmatched. The CDR3 loop reads CASSTWTGLADTQYF. The DNA for the CDR3 is TGTGCCAGCAGTACCTGGACAGGGTTGGCAGATACGCAGTATTTT.

The CDR3 loop reads CAWARGSLSKNIQYF. CDR3 sequence (DNA): TGTGCCTGGGCCCGGGGAAGTTTATCCAAAAACATTCAGTACTTC. V gene TRBV30 combines with J gene TRBJ2-4; D is possibly TRBD2 (5 bases). CDR3 size: 15 residues. Germline V gene lookup returns CDR1 GTSNPN and CDR2 SVGIG (reference sequence). V was cut by 5 bases and J by 2 bases, with 16 bases left in between.

In this sample, this clone turned up once. The V call is TRBV21-1, the J call TRBJ1-1. TRBV21-1 is deemed a pseudogene. CDR3 size: 15 residues. In nucleotides, the CDR3 is TGTGCCAGCAGCAATTCGCAAACTGAGAACACTGAAGCTTTCTTT. Translation gives CASSNSQTENTEAFF.

V usage is TRBV5-4 and J usage is TRBJ1-3; the D gene is possibly TRBD1 (5 bases). The CDR3 runs 14 residues. CDR1 and CDR2 (germline): SGHNT, YYREEE (reference sequence). The ends were cut back, 5 bases at V and 7 bases at J, with 16 bases in the middle. CDR3 sequence: CASSRQGMRNTIYF. The DNA of the CDR3 is TGTGCCAGCAGTCGTCAGGGAATGAGGAACACCATATATTTT.

This chain uses TRBV9 with TRBJ1-2; TRBD1 matches at 7 bases. CDR1 SGDLS and CDR2 YYNGEE come from the germline V gene. Trimming removed 2 bases from V and 3 bases from J; junction bases left unmatched: 4. The CDR3 has 14 residues. Written as DNA, the CDR3 is TGTGCCAGCAGCGTGACAGGGACCGACTATGGCTACACCTTC. It specifies CASSVTGTDYGYTF.

V is TRBV3-1 (or the pseudogene TRBV3-2) and J is TRBJ2-5; 12 bases are a match to TRBD2. The ends lost 6 bases at V and 4 bases at J; junction bases unmatched: 9. Looked up from germline, CDR1 is LGHDT and CDR2 is YNNKEL (reference sequence). This CDR3 contains 16 residues. The DNA for the CDR3 is TGTGCCAGCAGTCGGACTAGCGGGGCCTCGGGAGAGACCCAGTACTTC. As protein: CASSRTSGASGETQYF.

The gene calls are TRBV7-9 and TRBJ2-5; 8 nucleotides line up with TRBD2. CDR1 is SEHNR and CDR2 is FQNEAQ in the germline V gene (reference sequence). CDR3 length: 15 residues. The V gene end was trimmed by 3 bases and the J gene end by 5 bases; junction bases not matched to a gene: 8. The CDR3, as DNA: TGTGCCAGCAGCTTGGCGGGGGGAGGGTATGAGACCCAGTACTTC. Protein product: CASSLAGGGYETQYF.

The chain uses TRBV7-2 and TRBJ2-7; TRBD2 agrees at 13 bases. CDR1 is SGHTA, CDR2 FQGNSA, per germline. V shed 5 bases and J 7 bases; nucleotides not matched to a gene: 11. This CDR3 spans 16 amino acids. CDR3 residues: CASSPATSGGAGEQYF. Written as DNA, the CDR3 is TGTGCCAGCAGCCCAGCTACTAGCGGGGGGGCGGGAGAGCAGTACTTC.

Here the CDR3 reads CASTRPGAGANVLTF. The CDR3, as DNA: TGTGCCAGCACCCGACCGGGGGCTGGGGCCAACGTCCTGACTTTC. This sequence joins TRBV7-9 and TRBJ2-6, with a possible D match to TRBD2 (6 bases). Deletions cut 7 bases from V and 2 bases from J, with 12 bases between. The CDR3 runs to 15 residues. The germline V gene has CDR1 SEHNR and CDR2 FQNEAQ (reference sequence). The variable domain in full, completed from reference TRBV7-9 and TRBJ2-6, reads DTGVSQNPRHKITKRGQNVTFRCDPISEHNRLYWYRQTLGQGPEFLTYFQNEAQLEKSRLLSDRFSAERPKGSFSTLEIQRTEQGDSAMYLCASTRPGAGANVLTFGAGSRLTVL.

The gene calls are TRBV6-5 and TRBJ1-2, with D possibly matching TRBD1 (5 bases). The CDR3 has 15 amino acids. Deletions cut 6 bases from V and 5 bases from J, with 19 bases between. Germline V gene lookup returns CDR1 MNHEY and CDR2 SVGAGI. Here the CDR3 DNA reads TGTGCCAGCAGCCCGGGGGGGGGAAGGCGGTATGGCTACACCTTC. Amino acids: CASSPGGGRRYGYTF.

Here the CDR3 reads CASSFGGGAKNIQYF. The CDR3 DNA follows: TGTGCCAGCAGCTTTGGCGGGGGGGCCAAAAACATTCAGTACTTC. The rearrangement joins TRBV5-6 to TRBJ2-4, with 8 nucleotides matching TRBD2. V gave up 2 bases and J gave up 1 base; unmatched junction bases: 2. The CDR3 extends over 15 amino acids. The germline CDR1 and CDR2 sequences are SGHDT and YYEEEE.

The V gene is TRBV19, the J gene TRBJ2-2, with TRBD1 matching 9 bases. This CDR3 spans 14 amino acids. V lost 6 bases to trimming and J lost 7 bases; unmatched junction nucleotides: 6. Looked up from germline, CDR1 is LNHDA and CDR2 is SQIVND (reference sequence). CDR3 coding DNA: TGTGCCAGTAGACGACAGGGGGTGAGCGGGGAGCTGTTTTTT. It codes for CASRRQGVSGELFF.